Sequencing of this TCR beta chain was carried out in a study of regulatory T cells in long-lasting Graves disease. There are many counts of this clonotype. Its target is unknown. CDR3-region Arm-PCR and iRepertoire HTBI primers produced the TCR beta libraries. TCRdb redid the calling of the multiplex PCR reads with MiXCR, one entry per CDR3 protein. The table shows around 300,000 distinct CDR3 sequences, with roughly a fifth occurring only once. Trimming took 5 bases from V and 0 from J, leaving 14 bases between them. Germline loops: CDR1 MNHNS, CDR2 SASEGT. The CDR3 totals 16 residues. Overall study results and limits: Thyroid tissue went unexamined; only peripheral blood was analyzed. Persistent patients shared 2,741 public clonotypes among themselves. Newly diagnosed patients shared fewer, at roughly 900.

Documented time point: persistent/refractory GD, antithyroid drugs over 5 years with positive TRAb. PBMC RNA was the source of the TCR library. As a group, patients came from one endocrinology department in Xi'an, China. The chain couples TRBV6-1 to TRBJ1-5; perhaps TRBD1 as D (6 bases). The sequence was collected from a female donor with Graves disease. This material consisted of peripheral blood mononuclear cells (PBMCs), taken when the disease was refractory, from a patient treated with antithyroid drugs. This CDR3 reads CASSRGGPDSNQPQHF. The CDR3 bases are TGTGCCAGCAGTCGTGGGGGCCCAGATAGCAATCAGCCCCAGCATTTT.